This T cell receptor beta chain was documented in a study of blood T cell repertoires in COVID-19. As for the study in general: T cells, B-cell-depleted T cells, or PBMCs supplied cDNA or gDNA.

The table came from immunoSEQ multiplex PCR; TCRdb's copy has only in-frame clones and leaves some out. The profile shows some 130,000 clones, around 80% of them singletons. The V gene lost 12 bases and the J gene lost 0 bases, with 9 bases spanning the gap. The CDR3 has 12 amino acids. Germline V gene data show CDR1 as KGHDR and CDR2 as SFDVKD. Sequenced material: peripheral blood. This rearrangement joins TRBV24-1 to TRBJ2-3; weak D call: TRBD2 (5 bases). This TCR was sampled from a man aged 60 to 75 with acute or convalescent COVID-19. The CDR3 DNA follows: TGTGCCTCCGGAGGCAGCACAGATACGCAGTATTTT. Its protein product is CASGGSTDTQYF.